Listed below are T cell receptor beta chains from one sample, sequenced in a study of T cell responses to AZD1222 COVID-19 vaccine. Libraries were prepared by immunoSEQ multiplex PCR; TCRdb keeps only in-frame clonotypes and omits some of them. The sample includes around 130,000 clones, 88% seen only once; the top ten take over 3%. The starting material was peripheral blood, obtained 28 days after the second AZD1222 dose. The receptors derive from an adult who received the AZD1222 COVID-19 vaccine. Each CDR3 is given with its conserved first and last residue. The D gene is left open where the match is weak. Expanded clones get a size class; other rows say once, few or many, or leave the size out.

>.|TRBJ1-5|TRBV19|.
CASSGGLNQPQHF
TGTGCCAGTAGTGGGGGACTCAATCAGCCCCAGCATTTT
>.|TRBJ1-5|TRBV3-1/TRBV3-2|.
CASSQDRSHQPQHF
TGTGCCAGCAGCCAAGACAGGAGCCATCAGCCCCAGCATTTT
>.|TRBJ1-2|TRBV30|.
CAWSSNRRALYGYTF
TGTGCCTGGAGCTCCAACCGCAGGGCCCTCTATGGCTACACCTTC
>.|TRBJ2-7|TRBV29-1|.
CSAGPSYEQYF
TGCAGCGCTGGACCCAGCTACGAGCAGTACTTC
>.|TRBJ1-5|TRBV7-2|.
CASSPLQGAAQHF
TGTGCCAGCAGCCCCCTACAGGGAGCAGCCCAGCATTTT
>.|TRBJ2-6|TRBV7-8|.
CASSRGASSGANVLTF
TGTGCCAGCAGCCGAGGCGCCAGCTCTGGGGCCAACGTCCTGACTTTC
>.|TRBJ2-5|TRBV3-1/TRBV3-2|.
CASRPSLGGETQYF
TGTGCCAGCAGACCGTCTCTAGGAGGGGAGACCCAGTACTTC
>.|TRBJ1-2|TRBV9|.
CASSPSLGGYTF
TGTGCCAGCAGCCCTAGCTTGGGTGGCTACACCTTC
>.|TRBJ2-7|TRBV12-3/TRBV12-4|.
CASSRGPSIEQYF
TGTGCCAGCAGCCGGGGGCCGAGCATCGAGCAGTACTTC
>TRBD1|TRBJ1-5|TRBV5-6|few
CASSFGRQGNQPQHF
TGTGCCAGCAGCTTCGGGCGACAGGGTAATCAGCCCCAGCATTTT
>.|TRBJ1-6|TRBV6-6|.
CASTFTGPSNSPLHF
TGTGCCAGCACCTTTACCGGACCCTCAAATTCACCCCTCCACTTT
>.|TRBJ1-5|TRBV6-5|few
CASSLQGFDQPQHF
TGTGCCAGCAGTTTACAGGGCTTTGATCAGCCCCAGCATTTT
>.|TRBJ2-3|TRBV18|.
CASSPGYSSDTQYF
TGTGCCAGCTCACCAGGGTACAGCTCAGATACGCAGTATTTT
>.|TRBJ2-7|TRBV5-5|few
CASSLLLGGSYEQYF
TGTGCCAGCAGTCTGTTGCTTGGGGGCTCCTACGAGCAGTACTTC
>.|TRBJ1-1|TRBV19|few
CASSRDTGAFTEAFF
TGTGCCAGTAGTAGGGACACGGGGGCATTCACTGAAGCTTTCTTT
>TRBD1|TRBJ2-7|TRBV6-5|.
CASRRTGGQGYEQYF
TGTGCCAGCAGAAGAACAGGGGGACAGGGGTACGAGCAGTACTTC
>.|TRBJ2-1|TRBV10-3|.
CAISLGQTQYNEQFF
TGTGCCATCAGCCTCGGACAGACACAATACAATGAGCAGTTCTTC
>TRBD1|TRBJ2-7|TRBV28|.
CASRQDRGLYEQYF
TGTGCCAGCCGCCAGGACAGGGGGCTTTACGAGCAGTACTTC
>.|TRBJ1-5|TRBV6-5|.
CASWAGDVGQPQHF
TGTGCCAGTTGGGCGGGGGATGTAGGTCAGCCCCAGCATTTT
>.|TRBJ1-6|TRBV28|.
CAISPGTENSPLHF
TGTGCCATCAGCCCCGGGACGGAGAATTCACCCCTCCACTTT
>.|TRBJ2-3|TRBV11-2|.
CATWTASSTDTQYF
TGTGCCACCTGGACAGCATCTAGCACAGATACGCAGTATTTT
>TRBD1|TRBJ1-2|TRBV28|.
CASSLSDRGGYGYTF
TGTGCCAGCAGTTTAAGCGACAGGGGTGGCTATGGCTACACCTTC
>TRBD1|TRBJ1-5|TRBV11-2|.
CASSLEGGGQGHQPQHF
TGTGCCAGCAGCTTAGAAGGGGGTGGACAGGGCCACCAGCCCCAGCATTTT
>.|TRBJ1-6|TRBV27|.
CASSSGVRGSPLHF
TGTGCCAGCAGCTCAGGGGTACGGGGTTCACCCCTCCACTTT
>.|TRBJ1-5|TRBV2|.
CASNTNSNQPQHF
TGTGCCAGCAATACGAATAGCAATCAGCCCCAGCATTTT
>.|TRBJ2-3|TRBV9|.
CASSAGVGGDTQYF
TGTGCCAGCAGCGCGGGTGTAGGTGGTGATACGCAGTATTTT
>.|TRBJ1-2|TRBV6-1|once
CASSDNYGYTF
TGTGCCAGCAGTGACAATTATGGCTACACCTTC
>.|TRBJ1-4|TRBV12-3/TRBV12-4|.
CASSPWGDEKLFF
TGTGCCAGCAGTCCATGGGGCGATGAAAAACTGTTTTTT
>.|TRBJ2-1|TRBV9|.
CASSDGGHNEQFF
TGTGCCAGCAGCGACGGGGGCCACAATGAGCAGTTCTTC
>.|TRBJ1-5|TRBV5-4|once
CASSLVGTNQPQHF
TGTGCCAGCAGCTTGGTTGGGACGAATCAGCCCCAGCATTTT
>TRBD2|TRBJ2-1|TRBV4-1|.
CASSPPGLALNEQFF
TGCGCCAGCAGCCCCCCTGGACTAGCTCTCAATGAGCAGTTCTTC
>TRBD2|TRBJ2-1|TRBV5-6|.
CASSWESGRNNEQFF
TGTGCCAGCAGCTGGGAAAGCGGGAGAAACAATGAGCAGTTCTTC
>.|TRBJ1-5|TRBV27|.
CASSSDRTAGNQPQHF
TGTGCCAGCAGTTCCGACAGGACTGCGGGCAATCAGCCCCAGCATTTT
>.|TRBJ2-1|TRBV14|.
CASSQDFLASYNEQFF
TGTGCCAGCAGCCAAGATTTCCTAGCCTCCTACAATGAGCAGTTCTTC
>TRBD2|TRBJ2-7|TRBV2|.
CASSSTSGYEQYF
TGTGCCAGCAGTTCGACTAGCGGCTACGAGCAGTACTTC
>.|TRBJ2-2|TRBV15|.
CATAPMARDTGELFF
TGTGCCACCGCCCCCATGGCACGGGACACCGGGGAGCTGTTTTTT
>TRBD2|TRBJ2-3|TRBV19|.
CASMTSGRSADTQYF
TGTGCCAGTATGACTAGCGGGAGAAGTGCAGATACGCAGTATTTT
>.|TRBJ2-3|TRBV7-8|.
CASSLREDGTDTQYF
TGTGCCAGCAGCTTACGAGAGGACGGGACAGATACGCAGTATTTT
>.|TRBJ1-5|TRBV28|.
CASSDQPQHF
TGTGCCAGCAGCGATCAGCCCCAGCATTTT